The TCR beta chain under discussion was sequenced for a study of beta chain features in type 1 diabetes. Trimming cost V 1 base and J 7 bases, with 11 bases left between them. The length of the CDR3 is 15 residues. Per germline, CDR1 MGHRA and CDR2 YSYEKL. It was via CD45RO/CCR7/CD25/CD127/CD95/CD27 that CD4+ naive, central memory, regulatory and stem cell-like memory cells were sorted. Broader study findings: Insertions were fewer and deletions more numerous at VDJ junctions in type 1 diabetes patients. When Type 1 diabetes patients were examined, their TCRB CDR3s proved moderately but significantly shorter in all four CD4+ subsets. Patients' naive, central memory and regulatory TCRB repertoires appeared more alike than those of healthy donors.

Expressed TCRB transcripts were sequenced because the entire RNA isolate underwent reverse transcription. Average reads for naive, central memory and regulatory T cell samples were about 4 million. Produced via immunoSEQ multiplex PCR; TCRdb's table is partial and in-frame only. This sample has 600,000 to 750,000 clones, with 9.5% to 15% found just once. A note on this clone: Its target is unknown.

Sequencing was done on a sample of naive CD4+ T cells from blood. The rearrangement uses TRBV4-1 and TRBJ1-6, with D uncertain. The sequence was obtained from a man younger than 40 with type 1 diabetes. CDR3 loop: CASSQADWQNSPLHF. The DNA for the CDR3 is TGCGCCAGCAGCCAAGCGGACTGGCAAAATTCACCCCTCCACTTT.